This T cell receptor (beta chain) was sequenced during a study of siplizumab effects on memory and regulatory T cells (dated 2019 in TCRdb). At the level of the whole study: The study examined how the anti-CD2 antibody siplizumab affects alloreactive T-cell subsets in allogeneic mixed lymphocyte reactions built from human PBMCs.

In addition, sequencing in three donor pairs included unstimulated CD8+ effector memory subsets alongside CD4+ naive, CD8+ naive, CD8+ TEMRA and CD4+ memory subsets. Sorted unstimulated T cells and proliferating T cells recovered from mixed lymphocyte reactions were subjected to TCRbeta CDR3 sequencing. Fresh whole blood from roughly ten HLA-typed healthy donors was used to isolate PBMCs. Results and caveats for the whole study, not just this receptor: A naive or memory phenotype could not be assigned to roughly 75-97% of proliferating CD4+ or CD8+ clones. The suppressive function of proliferating Tregs from siplizumab cultures was not functionally confirmed. Among mappable alloreactive CD4+ clones, the Treg-derived fraction averaged approximately 66% with siplizumab versus 25% to 30% in control reactions. Compared with memory T cells, unstimulated naive T cells appeared more diverse, and naive cells seemed to make a substantial contribution to the alloresponse. Because sequences below about 10^-5 frequency were poorly captured, only a minor fraction of alloreactive clones could be mapped to unstimulated subsets. Siplizumab significantly reduced the cumulative frequency of alloreactive sequences traceable to unstimulated CD4+ memory T cells.

A remark on this clone: Its target antigen remains unknown. No base quality information exists; no much larger clone differs at one position.

The library came from the immunoSEQ multiplex PCR assay. Approximately 100,000 TCR templates per sample were assayed on the deep sequencing platform. Genomic DNA extracted from sorted T cells was the material used for TCRbeta CDR3 sequencing. Per the source publication's procedure: Clonal analysis of TCRbeta CDR3 data was done in the R programming language. Alloreactive CD4+ and CD8+ clones were defined by comparing unstimulated samples with post-reaction CFSE-low samples. By matching sequences to the repertoires of sorted unstimulated Treg and non-Treg cells, each alloreactive CD4+ clone was assigned a regulatory or non-regulatory origin. The source is immuneACCESS, and TCRdb retained only in-frame sequences with V and J called. Part of the clones is not carried over; for the studies checked, unresolved V genes explain less than half of this, and the remainder is unexplained. V and J calls and clone size come straight from that table; D and trimming were deduced from the DNA. This sample has 70,000 to 100,000 clones in its table, and around 95% of those were observed once. The top ten clonotypes cover around 0.03% of the sample.

V loses 2 bases of germline sequence and J loses 4 bases, and the interval between the two ends is 16 bases. CDR1 SGHDT and CDR2 YYEEEE were looked up in the germline V gene. Counted from cysteine to phenylalanine, this CDR3 has 15 amino acids. Of all the DNA, just the CDR3 is kept, 45 bases in frame from base 1. The sequence was collected from a human donor in good health. The chain employs TRBV5-6 and TRBJ2-7, with the D gene not clear enough to name. The sample was naive CD4+ T cells sorted from blood. In light of the paper, this sample's cell subset or site label describes: unstimulated naive T cells. The CDR3 amino acid sequence is: CASSFGRGTRYEQYF. The DNA sequence reads TGTGCCAGCAGCTTTGGCCGAGGTACCCGGTACGAGCAGTACTTC.